Below are 13 T cell receptor beta chains sequenced from a single sample in a study of blood T cells in healthy people across ages. PCR was performed a second time for roughly 6 to 12 cycles using a sample-barcoded 5' primer and a J-beta primer mix. Via MiXCR, TCRdb re-called the 5' RACE reads, giving one row per CDR3 protein. The sample consists of some 900,000 distinct CDR3 sequences, roughly 26% of them appearing once. The sequenced sample consisted of blood. Receptors originate from a woman older than 75 in good health.

The chain couples TRBV20-1 to TRBJ1-2; D possibly corresponds to TRBD1 (6 bases). The germline gives CDR1 DFQATT, CDR2 SNEGSKA (reference sequence). V was trimmed by 5 bases and J by 0 bases, leaving 13 bases between them. The CDR3 has 14 residues. In nucleotides, the CDR3 is TGCAGTGCTGGGGGGGAGGGGGCTAACTATGGCTACACCTTC. Translation gives CSAGGEGANYGYTF.

V and J are TRBV25-1 and TRBJ1-5; 10 positions match TRBD1. The CDR3 loop spans 17 amino acids. CDR1 is MGHDK and CDR2 is SYGVNS in the germline V gene. Losses at the gene ends were 3 bases for V and 2 bases for J; bases not matched to a gene: 7. The CDR3: CASSDPPDRGRNQPQHF. CDR3 coding DNA: TGTGCCAGCAGTGATCCCCCTGACAGGGGGCGCAATCAGCCCCAGCATTTT.

This clonotype occurred many times. The chain has TRBV18 and TRBJ2-7, with 7 nucleotides matching TRBD1. The CDR3 has 14 residues. The trim removed 4 bases at V and 0 bases at J, leaving 3 bases unmatched. Looked up from germline, CDR1 is KGHSH and CDR2 is LQKENI. The CDR3 DNA reads as TGTGCCAGCTCACGGGGACAGAGCTCCTACGAGCAGTACTTC. Its translation: CASSRGQSSYEQYF.

This clonotype has ten or more counts. The CDR3 reads CASSTGGADYEQYF. CDR3 nucleotide sequence: TGTGCCAGCAGCACCGGGGGGGCGGACTACGAGCAGTACTTC. The rearrangement uses TRBV6-5 and TRBJ2-7, with TRBD2 identical over 8 bases. In germline, CDR1 is MNHEY, CDR2 SVGAGI. The CDR3 is made up of 14 amino acids. V shed 6 bases and J 3 bases; nucleotides not matched to a gene: 7.

This clonotype was observed many times. V and J are TRBV20-1 and TRBJ2-3; D possibly corresponds to TRBD2 (6 bases). This CDR3 region has 14 residues. V was pared by 3 bases and J by 3 bases, with 13 bases between. Germline V gene lookup returns CDR1 DFQATT and CDR2 SNEGSKA (reference sequence). This CDR3 is CSARRGLGTDTQYF. CDR3 nucleotide sequence: TGCAGTGCTAGGCGGGGTCTCGGAACAGATACGCAGTATTTT.

This clonotype showed up just a few times. V and J are TRBV2 and TRBJ2-2, with unresolved D. V was trimmed by 2 bases and J by 7 bases, leaving 11 bases between them. CDR1 and CDR2 from the germline V gene are SNHLY and FYNNEI. CDR3 length equals 14 residues. DNA for the CDR3: TGTGCCAGCAGTGAATTGCTGGGGATCGGGGAGCTGTTTTTT. Encoded protein: CASSELLGIGELFF. The whole variable domain, filled in from reference TRBV2 and TRBJ2-2, reads EPEVTQTPSHQVTQMGQEVILRCVPISNHLYFYWYRQILGQKVEFLVSFYNNEISEKSEIFDDQFSVERPDGSNFTLKIRSTKLEDSAMYFCASSELLGIGELFFGEGSRLTVL.

In this sample, this clonotype turned up a few times. The chain is built from TRBV6-5 and TRBJ2-1, with 11 bases identical to TRBD2. Per the germline V gene, CDR1 is MNHEY and CDR2 is SVGAGI. The junction had 10 bases not matched to a gene; V was cut back by 6 bases and J by 6 bases. The CDR3 covers 16 residues. The CDR3 sequence is CASRISGGAAFNEQFF. The CDR3 region has the DNA TGTGCCAGCAGGATTAGCGGGGGGGCAGCCTTCAATGAGCAGTTCTTC.

This clonotype showed up just a few times. The J gene is TRBJ1-1, the V gene TRBV30; 8 nucleotides line up with TRBD1. This CDR3 spans 13 amino acids. The germline gives CDR1 GTSNPN, CDR2 SVGIG (reference sequence). V lost 4 bases to trimming and J lost 4 bases; unmatched junction nucleotides: 5. DNA of the CDR3: TGTGCCTGGAAGGCAGGGGGCCGCACTGAAGCTTTCTTT. This encodes CAWKAGGRTEAFF.

This clonotype has only one observation. V is TRBV29-1 and J is TRBJ2-1; the match to TRBD1 covers 7 bases. Trimming cost V 7 bases and J 6 bases; bases outside gene matches: 6. The CDR3 totals 12 residues. Germline CDR1 is SQVTM and CDR2 is ANQGSEA. The CDR3 DNA reads as TGCAGCGGGGACAGCACGGCCAATGAGCAGTTCTTC. This gives the protein CSGDSTANEQFF.

This clonotype was found a few times. In DNA form, the CDR3 reads TGTGCCAGCAGTATAGACAGGGTGGAAAATTCACCCCTCCACTTT. It yields the protein CASSIDRVENSPLHF. The chain carries TRBV6-2 or TRBV6-3 and TRBJ1-6; 7 bases fit TRBD1. V lost 5 bases, J lost 7 bases, and 8 bases stayed unmatched. The germline V gene encodes CDR1 MNHEY and CDR2 SVGEGT. There are 15 residues in the CDR3.

The chain joins TRBV18 to TRBJ2-3; D call uncertain. The V and J ends lost 0 bases and 2 bases respectively, with 9 bases between them. Germline-derived CDR1 and CDR2 are KGHSH and LQKENI. The CDR3 is 15 residues long. Here the CDR3 reads CASSPPPPLTDTQYF. DNA for the CDR3: TGTGCCAGCTCACCACCGCCGCCTCTCACAGATACGCAGTATTTT. Supplemented by reference TRBV18 and TRBJ2-3, the full variable domain reads NAGVMQNPRHLVRRRGQEARLRCSPMKGHSHVYWYRQLPEEGLKFMVYLQKENIIDESGMPKERFSAEFPKEGPSILRIQQVVRGDSAAYFCASSPPPPLTDTQYFGPGTRLTVL.

This clonotype has a count of ten or more. J is TRBJ1-2 and V is TRBV3-1; tentative D call: TRBD1 (6 bases). This CDR3 region has 17 residues. The germline V gene has CDR1 LGHDT and CDR2 YNNKEL (reference sequence). The V end was cut by 1 base, the J end by 0 bases, with 15 bases between. The CDR3 DNA reads as TGTGCCAGCAGCCAAGGGGGGGCAGGGATAACTAACTATGGCTACACCTTC. Translated, it gives CASSQGGAGITNYGYTF. The variable domain in full, with the rest retrieved from reference TRBV3-1 and TRBJ1-2, is DTAVSQTPKYLVTQMGNDKSIKCEQNLGHDTMYWYKQDSKKFLKIMFSYNNKELIINETVPNRFSPKSPDKAHLNLHINSLELGDSAVYFCASSQGGAGITNYGYTFGSGTRLTVV.

This clonotype was seen a single time. V is TRBV14 and J is TRBJ2-4; D possibly matches TRBD1 or TRBD2 (5 bases each). Germline CDR1 and CDR2: SGHDN and FVKESK. The CDR3 extends over 15 amino acids. V was pared by 1 base and J by 13 bases, with 20 bases between. CDR3 protein: CASSQVAGSLTEQYF. DNA for the CDR3: TGTGCCAGCAGCCAAGTAGCAGGGAGCCTTACGGAGCAGTACTTC.